Listed here are 6 T cell receptor beta chains from one sample, sequenced in a study of OX40 agonist ivuxolimab in advanced cancers. The receptor library was made with the immunoSEQ multiplex PCR assay. TCRdb took this table from immuneACCESS and kept in-frame rearrangements with V and J called. Such tables lack part of the clones; where checked against another copy, unresolved V genes explain under half of the gap, and the rest is unexplained. This sample holds over 150,000 clones; roughly 94% were observed only once. Around 0.28% of the sample is held by the ten biggest clonotypes. The source material was CD4+ or CD8+ T cells sorted from blood, sampled in a trial of the OX40 agonist ivuxolimab. These receptor sequences come from an adult with an advanced solid tumor such as melanoma, head and neck, liver or kidney cancer.

This clone was observed a few times. This chain links TRBV9 with TRBJ2-3; 9 bases agree with TRBD1. Germline V CDR1 and CDR2: SGDLS, YYNGEE. This CDR3 region has 14 residues. V lost 5 bases to trimming and J lost 3 bases; unmatched junction nucleotides: 4. The CDR3: CASRRGTGTDTQYF. CDR3 coding DNA: TGTGCCAGCAGGCGTGGGACAGGGACAGATACGCAGTATTTT.

V and J are TRBV2 and TRBJ1-1; TRBD1 matches 9 bases. Looked up from germline, CDR1 is SNHLY and CDR2 is FYNNEI. The CDR3 is 18 residues long. After removal of 4 bases from V and 2 bases from J, the junction contained 14 bases not matched to a gene. CDR3 coding DNA: TGTGCCAGCAGTGTGGACAGGGGTCATCTATTCACTAACACTGAAGCTTTCTTT. This gives the protein CASSVDRGHLFTNTEAFF.

The J gene is TRBJ1-5, the V gene TRBV30; D ambiguous. The CDR3 is made up of 15 amino acids. The ends were cut back, 5 bases at V and 4 bases at J, with 18 bases in the middle. CDR1 is GTSNPN and CDR2 is SVGIG in the germline V gene (reference sequence). The CDR3, as DNA: TGTGCCTGGGGATCCAGGACGGGAGCTAATCAGCCCCAGCATTTT. It is translated as CAWGSRTGANQPQHF.

A few counts support this clone. This CDR3 is CASSLKLGDQPQHF. The CDR3 DNA reads as TGCGCCAGCAGCTTGAAATTGGGCGATCAGCCCCAGCATTTT. This chain links TRBV5-1 with TRBJ1-5; D unclear. The germline V gene has CDR1 SGHRS and CDR2 YFSETQ. The CDR3 has 14 residues. The V end lost 1 base, the J end lost 5 bases, and 10 bases lay between the germline ends.

The chain joins TRBV19 to TRBJ1-2; D not resolved. The V end lost 7 bases, the J end lost 2 bases, and 11 bases lay between the germline ends. The CDR3 covers 13 residues. Looked up from germline, CDR1 is LNHDA and CDR2 is SQIVND (reference sequence). The CDR3: CASKEPLNYGYTF. Written as DNA, the CDR3 is TGTGCCAGTAAGGAACCCCTCAACTATGGCTACACCTTC.

The V gene is TRBV9, the J gene TRBJ2-3; 7 nucleotides line up with TRBD2. The J segment lost 1 base and the V segment lost 4 bases, leaving 9 bases of the junction unmatched. The germline V gene encodes CDR1 SGDLS and CDR2 YYNGEE. CDR3 size: 16 residues. The CDR3 nucleotides are TGTGCCAGCAGCCCGCGGGGGTCCCCCCGCACAGATACGCAGTATTTT. Translation gives CASSPRGSPRTDTQYF.